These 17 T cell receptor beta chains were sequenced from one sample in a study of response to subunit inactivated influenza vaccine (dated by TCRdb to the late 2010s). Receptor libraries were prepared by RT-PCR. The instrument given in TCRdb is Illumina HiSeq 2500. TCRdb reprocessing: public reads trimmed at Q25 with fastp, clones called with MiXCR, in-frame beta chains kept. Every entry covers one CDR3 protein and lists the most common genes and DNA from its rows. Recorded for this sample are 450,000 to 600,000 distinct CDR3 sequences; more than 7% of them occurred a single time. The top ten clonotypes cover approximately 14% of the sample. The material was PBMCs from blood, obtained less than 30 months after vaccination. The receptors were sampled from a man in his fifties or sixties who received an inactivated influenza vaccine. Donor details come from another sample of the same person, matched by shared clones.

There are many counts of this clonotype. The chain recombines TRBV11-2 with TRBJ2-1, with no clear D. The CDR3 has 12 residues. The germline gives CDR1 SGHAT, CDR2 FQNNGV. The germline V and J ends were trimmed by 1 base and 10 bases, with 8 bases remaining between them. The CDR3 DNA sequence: TGTGCCAGCAGCTTAGGCGGTGTAGAGCAGTTCTTC. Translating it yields CASSLGGVEQFF.

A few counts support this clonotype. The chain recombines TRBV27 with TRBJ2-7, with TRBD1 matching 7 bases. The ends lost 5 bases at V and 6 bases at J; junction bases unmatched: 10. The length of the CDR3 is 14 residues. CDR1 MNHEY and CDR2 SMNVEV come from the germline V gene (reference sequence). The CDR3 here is CASSLSRDSGEQYF. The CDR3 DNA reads TGTGCCAGCAGTCTCTCCCGGGACAGCGGCGAGCAGTACTTC.

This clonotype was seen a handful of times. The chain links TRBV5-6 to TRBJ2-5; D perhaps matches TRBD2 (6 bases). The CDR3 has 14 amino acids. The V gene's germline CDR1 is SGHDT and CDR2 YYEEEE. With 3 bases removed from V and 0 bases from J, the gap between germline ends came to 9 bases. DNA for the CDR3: TGTGCCAGCAGCTCAGGAGGGAACCAAGAGACCCAGTACTTC. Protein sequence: CASSSGGNQETQYF.

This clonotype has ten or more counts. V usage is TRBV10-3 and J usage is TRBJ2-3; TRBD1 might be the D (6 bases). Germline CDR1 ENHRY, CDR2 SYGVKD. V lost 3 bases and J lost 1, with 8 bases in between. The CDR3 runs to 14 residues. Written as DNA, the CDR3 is TGTGCCATCAGTGAAACAGGGCGCACAGATACGCAGTATTTT. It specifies CAISETGRTDTQYF.

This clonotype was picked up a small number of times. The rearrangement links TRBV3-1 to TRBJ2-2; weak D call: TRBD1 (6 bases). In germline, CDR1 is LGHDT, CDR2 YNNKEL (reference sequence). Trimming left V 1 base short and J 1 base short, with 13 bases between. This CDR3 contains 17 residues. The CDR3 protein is CASSQGWGRRNTGELFF. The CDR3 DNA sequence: TGTGCCAGCAGCCAAGGGTGGGGGCGGAGGAACACCGGGGAGCTGTTTTTT.

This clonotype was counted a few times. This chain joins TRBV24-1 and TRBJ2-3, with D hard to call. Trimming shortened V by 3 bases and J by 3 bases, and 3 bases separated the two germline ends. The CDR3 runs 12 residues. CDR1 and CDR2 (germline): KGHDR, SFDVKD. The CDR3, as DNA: TGTGCCACCAGTGATCATACAGATACGCAGTATTTT. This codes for CATSDHTDTQYF.

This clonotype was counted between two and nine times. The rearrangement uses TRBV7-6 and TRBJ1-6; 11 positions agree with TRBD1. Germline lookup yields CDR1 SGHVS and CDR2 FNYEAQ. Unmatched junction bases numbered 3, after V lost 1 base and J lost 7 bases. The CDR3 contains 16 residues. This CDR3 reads CASSLGTGGANSPLHF. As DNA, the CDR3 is TGTGCCAGCAGCTTAGGGACAGGGGGCGCGAATTCACCCCTCCACTTT.

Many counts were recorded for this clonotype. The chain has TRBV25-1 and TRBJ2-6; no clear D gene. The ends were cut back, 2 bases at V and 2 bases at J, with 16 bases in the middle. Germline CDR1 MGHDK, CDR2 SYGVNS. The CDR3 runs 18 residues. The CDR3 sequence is CASSEEKGGPPGANVLTF. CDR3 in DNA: TGTGCCAGCAGTGAAGAGAAGGGTGGGCCACCTGGGGCCAACGTCCTGACTTTC. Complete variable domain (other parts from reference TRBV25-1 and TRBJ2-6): EADIYQTPRYLVIGTGKKITLECSQTMGHDKMYWYQQDPGMELHLIHYSYGVNSTEKGDLSSESTVSRIRTEHFPLTLESARPSHTSQYLCASSEEKGGPPGANVLTFGAGSRLTVL.

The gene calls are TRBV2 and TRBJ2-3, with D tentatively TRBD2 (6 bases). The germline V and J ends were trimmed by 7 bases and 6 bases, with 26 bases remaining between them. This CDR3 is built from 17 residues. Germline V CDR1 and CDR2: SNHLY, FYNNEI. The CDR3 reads CASNQDRLERSKDTQYF. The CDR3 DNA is TGTGCCAGCAACCAAGACAGACTAGAAAGGTCAAAGGATACGCAGTATTTT.

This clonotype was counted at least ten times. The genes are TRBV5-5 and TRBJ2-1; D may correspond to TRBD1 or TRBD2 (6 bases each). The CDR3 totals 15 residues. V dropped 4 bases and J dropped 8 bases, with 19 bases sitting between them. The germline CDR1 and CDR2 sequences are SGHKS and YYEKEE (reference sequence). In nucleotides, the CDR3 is TGTGCCAGCAGCCCGGGGGCAGGGATCGCCCATGAGCAGTTCTTC. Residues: CASSPGAGIAHEQFF.

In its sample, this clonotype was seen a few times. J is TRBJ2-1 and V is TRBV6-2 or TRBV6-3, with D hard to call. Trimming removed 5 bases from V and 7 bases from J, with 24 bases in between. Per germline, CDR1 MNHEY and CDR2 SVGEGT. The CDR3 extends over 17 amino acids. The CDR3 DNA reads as TGTGCCAGCAGTCCTGGACCTACGAAAGGCCTTTTTAATGAGCAGTTCTTC. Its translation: CASSPGPTKGLFNEQFF.

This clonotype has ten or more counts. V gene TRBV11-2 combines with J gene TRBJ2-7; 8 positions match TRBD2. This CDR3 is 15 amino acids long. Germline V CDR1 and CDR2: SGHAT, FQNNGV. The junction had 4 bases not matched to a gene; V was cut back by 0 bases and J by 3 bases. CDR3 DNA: TGTGCCAGCAGCTTAGAACTAGCGGATTTCTACGAGCAGTACTTC. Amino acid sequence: CASSLELADFYEQYF.

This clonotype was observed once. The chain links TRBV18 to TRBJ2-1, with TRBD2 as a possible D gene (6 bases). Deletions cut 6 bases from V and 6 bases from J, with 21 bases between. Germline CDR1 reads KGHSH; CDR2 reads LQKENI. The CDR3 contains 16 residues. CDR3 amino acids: CASSPPAGGLPNEQFF. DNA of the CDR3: TGTGCCAGCTCGCCGCCAGCAGGAGGGCTGCCCAATGAGCAGTTCTTC. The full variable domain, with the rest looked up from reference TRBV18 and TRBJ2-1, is NAGVMQNPRHLVRRRGQEARLRCSPMKGHSHVYWYRQLPEEGLKFMVYLQKENIIDESGMPKERFSAEFPKEGPSILRIQQVVRGDSAAYFCASSPPAGGLPNEQFFGPGTRLTVL.

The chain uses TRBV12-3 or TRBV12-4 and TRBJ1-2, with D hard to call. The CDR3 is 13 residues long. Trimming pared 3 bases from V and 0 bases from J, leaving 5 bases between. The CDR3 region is CASSFMSNYGYTF. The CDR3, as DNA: TGTGCCAGCAGTTTCATGTCTAACTATGGCTACACCTTC.

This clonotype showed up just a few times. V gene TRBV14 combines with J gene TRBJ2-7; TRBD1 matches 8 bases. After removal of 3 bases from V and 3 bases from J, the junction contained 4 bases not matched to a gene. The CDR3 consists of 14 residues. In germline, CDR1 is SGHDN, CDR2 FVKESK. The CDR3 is CASSHGTGDYEQYF. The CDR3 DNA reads TGTGCCAGCAGCCACGGGACAGGAGACTACGAGCAGTACTTC.

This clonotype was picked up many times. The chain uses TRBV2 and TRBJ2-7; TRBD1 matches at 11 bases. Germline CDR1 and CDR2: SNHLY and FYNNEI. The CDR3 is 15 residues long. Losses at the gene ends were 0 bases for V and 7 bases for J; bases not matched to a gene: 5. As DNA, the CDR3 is TGTGCCAGCAGTGAAGCGGGGACAGGGGGATGGGAGCAGTACTTC. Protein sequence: CASSEAGTGGWEQYF.

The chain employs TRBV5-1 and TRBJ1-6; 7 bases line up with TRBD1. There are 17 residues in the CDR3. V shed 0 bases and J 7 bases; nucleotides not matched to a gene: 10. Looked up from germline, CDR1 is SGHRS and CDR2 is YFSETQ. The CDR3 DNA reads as TGCGCCAGCAGCTTGGGGGGTCCGGGACAGCCCAATTCACCCCTCCACTTT. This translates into CASSLGGPGQPNSPLHF.